What follows is one T cell receptor beta chain and its context. These data belong to a study of T cells after somatic rescue of genetic block. The germline gives CDR1 SGHVS, CDR2 FQNEAQ. This CDR3 region has 13 residues. Trimming left V 1 base short and J 7 bases short, with 8 bases between. The method was immunoSEQ multiplex PCR; TCRdb's version includes in-frame clones alone and lacks a portion of them. This table holds approximately 70,000 clones, roughly 93% found once. The source is a man younger than 40. Sequencing used peripheral blood mononuclear cells (PBMCs). The chain is built from TRBV7-8 and TRBJ2-1, with D hard to call. The CDR3 reads CASSLERKNEQFF. The CDR3 DNA sequence: TGTGCCAGCAGCTTAGAACGAAAAAATGAGCAGTTCTTC.